A selection of T cell receptor beta chains follows, all from one sample in a study of identifying expanded T cells in peripheral blood. TCRdb's table, derived via immunoSEQ multiplex PCR, lists solely in-frame clones and lacks some. This table has about 130,000 clones, 70% to 90% appearing once. The sample taken for sequencing was blood. These receptors were obtained from a person aged 18 to 75 in good health. CDR3s include the opening cysteine and the closing phenylalanine or tryptophan. Fields, in order: CDR3 DNA, CDR3 protein, V gene, J gene, D gene, clone size. A D gene is named only where the DNA matches it firmly. Clone size is given for some rows only: seen once, a few or many times, or a class if the clone is expanded.

DNA: TGTGCCAGCAGTTTAGGGGGAACAGGGGATGAAAAACTGTTTTTT
CDR3: CASSLGGTGDEKLFF
V: TRBV28
J: TRBJ1-4
D: TRBD1
size: -

DNA: TGTGCCACCCTCCACCGGAGGGGATACACTGAAGCTTTCTTT
CDR3: CATLHRRGYTEAFF
V: TRBV6-5
J: TRBJ1-1
D: -
size: -

DNA: TGTGCCAGCAGCACCTCAGGGGGCCCCGGGGAGCTGTTTTTT
CDR3: CASSTSGGPGELFF
V: TRBV11-3
J: TRBJ2-2
D: TRBD1
size: -

DNA: TGTGCCAGCAGTGTCCAGGGGAGGGGGCAAGAGACCCAGTACTTC
CDR3: CASSVQGRGQETQYF
V: TRBV11-3
J: TRBJ2-5
D: -
size: -

DNA: TGTGCCAGCAGCGGACAGGTCCAGAACACTGAAGCTTTCTTT
CDR3: CASSGQVQNTEAFF
V: TRBV2
J: TRBJ1-1
D: TRBD1
size: once

DNA: TGTGCCAGTAGTATTTCCGGGAGGGGGCCAGTAGTCAATGAGCAGTTCTTC
CDR3: CASSISGRGPVVNEQFF
V: TRBV19
J: TRBJ2-1
D: -
size: -

DNA: TGTGCCAGCAGCTTGGAAAGGGGGAACACTGAAGCTTTCTTT
CDR3: CASSLERGNTEAFF
V: TRBV5-4
J: TRBJ1-1
D: -
size: -

DNA: TGTGCCAGCAGGGAGTCTGGGGCCAACGTCCTGACTTTC
CDR3: CASRESGANVLTF
V: TRBV27
J: TRBJ2-6
D: -
size: -

DNA: TGTGCCAGCTCAGCCACCGGGGCCAGGGACTATGGCTACACCTTC
CDR3: CASSATGARDYGYTF
V: TRBV18
J: TRBJ1-2
D: -
size: -

DNA: TGTGCCAGCAGCTTAGGAGGGGCAACCGGGGAGCTGTTTTTT
CDR3: CASSLGGATGELFF
V: TRBV7-9
J: TRBJ2-2
D: -
size: -

DNA: TGTGCCAGCAGCTCCCGACGGGCTCGCCGTAGGATCTACGAGCAGTACTTC
CDR3: CASSSRRARRRIYEQYF
V: TRBV9
J: TRBJ2-7
D: -
size: -

DNA: TGTGCCAGCAGCCAATCTCAGGGTATGCACGAGCAGTACTTC
CDR3: CASSQSQGMHEQYF
V: TRBV16
J: TRBJ2-7
D: -
size: once

DNA: TGTGCCAGCAGCTTTCAGGGCTTTCGGAACACCATATATTTT
CDR3: CASSFQGFRNTIYF
V: TRBV5-6
J: TRBJ1-3
D: -
size: -

DNA: TGTGCCAGCAGTCTGCGATTCGGGACTAGCTTCAATGAGCAGTTCTTC
CDR3: CASSLRFGTSFNEQFF
V: TRBV27
J: TRBJ2-1
D: TRBD2
size: -

DNA: TGTGCCAGTAGAGGGCAGGGGCCTTACTACGAGCAGTACTTC
CDR3: CASRGQGPYYEQYF
V: TRBV19
J: TRBJ2-7
D: -
size: -

DNA: TGTGCCAGCAGCGTGGGACAGGGGCTACATCCACCCCTCCACTTT
CDR3: CASSVGQGLHPPLHF
V: TRBV9
J: TRBJ1-6
D: TRBD1
size: many

DNA: TGTGCCAGCAGCCCTAGGGGCTCGGATAATTCACCCCTCCACTTT
CDR3: CASSPRGSDNSPLHF
V: TRBV6-5
J: TRBJ1-6
D: -
size: -

DNA: TGTGCCAGCATCAGCGGGAGGGTCGTGGGGACAGATACGCAGTATTTT
CDR3: CASISGRVVGTDTQYF
V: TRBV2
J: TRBJ2-3
D: TRBD2
size: -

DNA: TGTGCCAGCAGTTTATCGGCGGGACTAGTCTCTGGGGCCAACGTCCTGACTTTC
CDR3: CASSLSAGLVSGANVLTF
V: TRBV27
J: TRBJ2-6
D: TRBD2
size: -

DNA: TGTGCCAGCAGCTTAGCCCGGGACAACTACGAGCAGTACTTC
CDR3: CASSLARDNYEQYF
V: TRBV7-2
J: TRBJ2-7
D: -
size: -

DNA: TGTGCCACCAGCAGAGATTGGGGTTCTCCTGAAGCTTTCTTT
CDR3: CATSRDWGSPEAFF
V: TRBV15
J: TRBJ1-1
D: -
size: few

DNA: TGTGCCAGCAGTTCCCTCTCGTCCTACGAGCAGTACTTC
CDR3: CASSSLSSYEQYF
V: TRBV27
J: TRBJ2-7
D: -
size: -

DNA: TGTGCCAGCTCTCTAAGGCGGGATCGTAGCACAGATACGCAGTATTTT
CDR3: CASSLRRDRSTDTQYF
V: TRBV18
J: TRBJ2-3
D: -
size: -

DNA: TGTGCCAGTGGGGTTCTTGGGCCTTCAGAGACCCAGTACTTC
CDR3: CASGVLGPSETQYF
V: TRBV19
J: TRBJ2-5
D: -
size: -

DNA: TGCGCCAGCAGCTTGAGGGAGGGGTTGGAAGATACGCAGTATTTT
CDR3: CASSLREGLEDTQYF
V: TRBV5-1
J: TRBJ2-3
D: TRBD2
size: -

DNA: TGTGCCAGCAGCCCCAAGACAGGGGGCGGTATCACTGAAGCTTTCTTT
CDR3: CASSPKTGGGITEAFF
V: TRBV14
J: TRBJ1-1
D: TRBD1
size: -

DNA: TGTGCCAGCAGCTTAGGGGGCAGACAGGGCCATAAAGCTTTCTTT
CDR3: CASSLGGRQGHKAFF
V: TRBV7-9
J: TRBJ1-1
D: TRBD1
size: -

DNA: TGTGCCAGCCAACTAGCGGGAGTCCCAAATGAGCAGTTCTTC
CDR3: CASQLAGVPNEQFF
V: TRBV25-1
J: TRBJ2-1
D: TRBD2
size: -

DNA: TGTGCCAGCAGTGAAAGTAGCCGCTTAAAAGCTTTCTTT
CDR3: CASSESSRLKAFF
V: TRBV6-1
J: TRBJ1-1
D: -
size: -

DNA: TGTGCCTGCTCTCACAGGGCCACTGAAGCTTTCTTT
CDR3: CACSHRATEAFF
V: TRBV30
J: TRBJ1-1
D: -
size: -

DNA: TGTGCCAGCAGTCCGGGGACTGTTGGGGGTGAGCAGTACTTC
CDR3: CASSPGTVGGEQYF
V: TRBV27
J: TRBJ2-7
D: -
size: -

DNA: TGCGCCAGCAGCTTGGCGAGCAGGGCGGGCTATGGCTACACCTTC
CDR3: CASSLASRAGYGYTF
V: TRBV5-1
J: TRBJ1-2
D: -
size: -

DNA: TGTGCCAGCAGCAGAGACACCGCGAACACTGAAGCTTTCTTT
CDR3: CASSRDTANTEAFF
V: TRBV28
J: TRBJ1-1
D: -
size: -

DNA: TGCGCCAGCAGCGTGACCATTCGGGGGGCCGAGCAGTTCTTC
CDR3: CASSVTIRGAEQFF
V: TRBV5-1
J: TRBJ2-1
D: -
size: -

DNA: TGTGCCAGCAGTCCCCCCCCCGCTGGCATTCAGCCCCAGCATTTT
CDR3: CASSPPPAGIQPQHF
V: TRBV28
J: TRBJ1-5
D: -
size: -

DNA: TGTGCCTGGAGTGCAGGGACAGAAAACTACGAGCAGTACTTC
CDR3: CAWSAGTENYEQYF
V: TRBV30
J: TRBJ2-7
D: TRBD1
size: -

DNA: TGTGCCAGCAGCAAGCGTATGTACAATCAGCCCCAGCATTTT
CDR3: CASSKRMYNQPQHF
V: TRBV21-1
J: TRBJ1-5
D: -
size: -

DNA: TGTGCCAGCAGACCTGGAGGGAGGGCTAACACCGGGGAGCTGTTTTTT
CDR3: CASRPGGRANTGELFF
V: TRBV5-4
J: TRBJ2-2
D: TRBD2
size: -

DNA: TGCGCCAGCAGCCAAGAAAAGGGACAGCCCCAGCATTTT
CDR3: CASSQEKGQPQHF
V: TRBV4-3
J: TRBJ1-5
D: -
size: -

DNA: TGTGCCAGCTCGTCCGGGACAGGGTCCAATCAGCCCCAGCATTTT
CDR3: CASSSGTGSNQPQHF
V: TRBV18
J: TRBJ1-5
D: TRBD1
size: few

DNA: TGCGCCAGCAGCCTCCGGACAGGGAAGGACAATGAGCAGTTCTTC
CDR3: CASSLRTGKDNEQFF
V: TRBV4-3
J: TRBJ2-1
D: TRBD1
size: -